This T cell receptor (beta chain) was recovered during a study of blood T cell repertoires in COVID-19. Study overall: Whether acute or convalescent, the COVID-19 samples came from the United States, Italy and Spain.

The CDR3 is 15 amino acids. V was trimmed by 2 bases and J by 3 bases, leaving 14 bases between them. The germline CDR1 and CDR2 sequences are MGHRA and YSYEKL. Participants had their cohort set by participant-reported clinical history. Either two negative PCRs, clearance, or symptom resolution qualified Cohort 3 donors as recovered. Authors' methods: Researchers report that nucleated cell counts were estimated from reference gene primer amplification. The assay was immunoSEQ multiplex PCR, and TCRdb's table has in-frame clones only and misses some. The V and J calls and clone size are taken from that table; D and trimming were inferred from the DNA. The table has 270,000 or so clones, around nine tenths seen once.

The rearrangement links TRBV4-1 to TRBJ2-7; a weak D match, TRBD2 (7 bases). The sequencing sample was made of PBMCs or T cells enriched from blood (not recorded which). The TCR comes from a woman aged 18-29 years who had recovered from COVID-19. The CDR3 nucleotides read TGCGCCAGCAGCCAATCGGCAGGGGAGGGCTACGAGCAGTACTTC. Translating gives CASSQSAGEGYEQYF.